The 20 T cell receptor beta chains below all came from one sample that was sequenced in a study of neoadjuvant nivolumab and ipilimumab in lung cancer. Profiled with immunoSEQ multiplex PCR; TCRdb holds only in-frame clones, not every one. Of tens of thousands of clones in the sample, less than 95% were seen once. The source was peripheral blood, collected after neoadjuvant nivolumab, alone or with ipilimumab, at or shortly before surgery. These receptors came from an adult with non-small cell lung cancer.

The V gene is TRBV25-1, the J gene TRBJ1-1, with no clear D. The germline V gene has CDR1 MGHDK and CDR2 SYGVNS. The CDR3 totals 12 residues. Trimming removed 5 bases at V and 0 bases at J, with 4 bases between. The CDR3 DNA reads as TGTGCCAGCAGTACATTGAACACTGAAGCTTTCTTT. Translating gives CASSTLNTEAFF. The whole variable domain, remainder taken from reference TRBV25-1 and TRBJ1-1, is EADIYQTPRYLVIGTGKKITLECSQTMGHDKMYWYQQDPGMELHLIHYSYGVNSTEKGDLSSESTVSRIRTEHFPLTLESARPSHTSQYLCASSTLNTEAFFGQGTRLTVV.

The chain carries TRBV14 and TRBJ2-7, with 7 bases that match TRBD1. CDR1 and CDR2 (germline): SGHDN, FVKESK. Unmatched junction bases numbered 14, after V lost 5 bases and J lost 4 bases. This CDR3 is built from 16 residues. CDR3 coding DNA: TGTGCCAGCAGCAGGTCCCCGGGACAGCCTATTTACGAGCAGTACTTC. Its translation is CASSRSPGQPIYEQYF.

The CDR3 loop is CASNQGAYTEAFF. CDR3 bases: TGTGCCAGCAACCAGGGGGCCTACACTGAAGCTTTCTTT. The V call is TRBV6-1, the J call TRBJ1-1, with 8 positions matching TRBD1. V was pared by 7 bases and J by 3 bases, with 4 bases of the junction left unmatched. Germline values: CDR1 MNHNS, CDR2 SASEGT. The CDR3 contains 13 residues.

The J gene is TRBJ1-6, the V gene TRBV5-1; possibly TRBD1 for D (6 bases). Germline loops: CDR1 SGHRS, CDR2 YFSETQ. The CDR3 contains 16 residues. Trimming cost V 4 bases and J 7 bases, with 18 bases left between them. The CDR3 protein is CASSPQVGGPNSPLHF. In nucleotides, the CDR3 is TGCGCCAGCAGCCCTCAAGTTGGGGGGCCCAATTCACCCCTCCACTTT.

The CDR3 DNA reads TGTGCCAGCAGTTCTCTTATCAGGGGGCGGTCTGGGGCCAACGTCCTGACTTTC. Residues: CASSSLIRGRSGANVLTF. The chain links TRBV27 to TRBJ2-6; 8 nucleotides match TRBD1. The CDR3 is made up of 18 amino acids. Germline values: CDR1 MNHEY, CDR2 SMNVEV (reference sequence). V shed 4 bases, J shed 1 base, and the junction held 9 bases outside the gene matches.

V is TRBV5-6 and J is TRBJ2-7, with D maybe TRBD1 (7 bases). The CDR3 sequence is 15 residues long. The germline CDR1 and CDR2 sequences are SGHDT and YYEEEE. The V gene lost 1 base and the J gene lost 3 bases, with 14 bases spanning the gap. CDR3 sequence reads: CASSLPGDSDYEQYF. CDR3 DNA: TGTGCCAGCAGCTTGCCGGGGGACAGCGACTACGAGCAGTACTTC.

CDR3 region: CSASLGQPQHF. In nucleotides, the CDR3 is TGCAGTGCTAGTCTGGGACAGCCCCAGCATTTT. The J gene is TRBJ1-5, the V gene TRBV20-1; D is undetermined. The V and J ends lost 3 bases and 7 bases respectively, with 7 bases between them. The germline CDR1 and CDR2 sequences are DFQATT and SNEGSKA (reference sequence). The CDR3 has 11 amino acids.

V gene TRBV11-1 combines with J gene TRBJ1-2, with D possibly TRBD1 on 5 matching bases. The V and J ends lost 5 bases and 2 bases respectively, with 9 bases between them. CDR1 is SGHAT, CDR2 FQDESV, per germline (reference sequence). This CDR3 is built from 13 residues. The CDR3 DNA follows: TGTGCCAGCAGCCAAGGACAAAACTATGGCTACACCTTC. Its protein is CASSQGQNYGYTF.

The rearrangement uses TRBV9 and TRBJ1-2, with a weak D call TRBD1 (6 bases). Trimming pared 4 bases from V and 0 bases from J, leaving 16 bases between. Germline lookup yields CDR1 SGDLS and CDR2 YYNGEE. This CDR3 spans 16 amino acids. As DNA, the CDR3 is TGTGCCAGCAGCCGGGACATAACGACCCCTAACTATGGCTACACCTTC. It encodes CASSRDITTPNYGYTF.

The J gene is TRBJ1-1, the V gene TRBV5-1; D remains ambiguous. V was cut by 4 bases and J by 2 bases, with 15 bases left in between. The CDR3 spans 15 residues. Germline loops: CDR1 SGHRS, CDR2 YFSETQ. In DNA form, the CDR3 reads TGCGCCAGCAGCGTCGGTGGGTCCCTAAACACTGAAGCTTTCTTT. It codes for CASSVGGSLNTEAFF.

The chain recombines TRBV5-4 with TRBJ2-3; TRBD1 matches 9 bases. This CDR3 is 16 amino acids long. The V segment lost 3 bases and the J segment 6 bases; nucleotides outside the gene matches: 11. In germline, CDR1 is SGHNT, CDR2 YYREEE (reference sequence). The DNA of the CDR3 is TGTGCCAGCAGCTCAACCGGGACAGGGACTTCGGATACGCAGTATTTT. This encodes CASSSTGTGTSDTQYF.

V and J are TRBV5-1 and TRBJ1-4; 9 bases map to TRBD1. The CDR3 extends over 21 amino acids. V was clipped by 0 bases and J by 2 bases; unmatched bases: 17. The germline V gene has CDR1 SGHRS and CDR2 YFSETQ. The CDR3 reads CASSLDTRQGDFFPTNEKLFF. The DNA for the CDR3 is TGCGCCAGCAGCTTGGATACGCGACAGGGGGATTTTTTTCCCACTAATGAAAAACTGTTTTTT.

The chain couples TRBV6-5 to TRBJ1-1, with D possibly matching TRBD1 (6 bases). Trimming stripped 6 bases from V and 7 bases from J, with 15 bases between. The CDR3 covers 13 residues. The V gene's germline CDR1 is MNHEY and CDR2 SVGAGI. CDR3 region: CASRLAGAIEAFF. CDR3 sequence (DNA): TGTGCCAGCAGACTAGCAGGGGCAATTGAAGCTTTCTTT.

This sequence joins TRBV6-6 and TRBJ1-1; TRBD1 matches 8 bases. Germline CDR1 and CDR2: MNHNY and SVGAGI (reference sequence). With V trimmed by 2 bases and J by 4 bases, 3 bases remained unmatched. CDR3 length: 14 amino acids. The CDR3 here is CASSYAGQGTEAFF. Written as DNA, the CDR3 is TGTGCCAGCAGTTACGCTGGACAGGGCACTGAAGCTTTCTTT.

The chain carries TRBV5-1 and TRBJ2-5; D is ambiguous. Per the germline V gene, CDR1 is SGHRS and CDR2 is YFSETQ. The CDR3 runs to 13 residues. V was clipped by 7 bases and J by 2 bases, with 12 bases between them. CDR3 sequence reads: CASRVPGQETQYF. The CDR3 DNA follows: TGCGCCAGCCGCGTTCCCGGTCAAGAGACCCAGTACTTC.

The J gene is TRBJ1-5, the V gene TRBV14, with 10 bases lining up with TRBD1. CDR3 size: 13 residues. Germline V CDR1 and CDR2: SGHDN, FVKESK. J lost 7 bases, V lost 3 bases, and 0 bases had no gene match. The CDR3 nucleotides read TGTGCCAGCAGCCAGGACAGGGGGCAGCCCCAGCATTTT. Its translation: CASSQDRGQPQHF.

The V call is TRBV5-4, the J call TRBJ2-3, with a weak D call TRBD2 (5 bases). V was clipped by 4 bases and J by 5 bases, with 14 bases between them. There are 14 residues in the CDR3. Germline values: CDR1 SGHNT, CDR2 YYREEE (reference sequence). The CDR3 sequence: CASSPRERGDTQYF. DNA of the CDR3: TGTGCCAGCAGCCCGAGGGAGCGAGGAGATACGCAGTATTTT.

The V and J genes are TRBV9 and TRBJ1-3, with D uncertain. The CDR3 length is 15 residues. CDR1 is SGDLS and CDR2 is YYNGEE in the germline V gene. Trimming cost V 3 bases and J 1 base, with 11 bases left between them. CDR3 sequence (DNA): TGTGCCAGCAGCGCCTACCCATTATCTGGAAACACCATATATTTT. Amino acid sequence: CASSAYPLSGNTIYF.

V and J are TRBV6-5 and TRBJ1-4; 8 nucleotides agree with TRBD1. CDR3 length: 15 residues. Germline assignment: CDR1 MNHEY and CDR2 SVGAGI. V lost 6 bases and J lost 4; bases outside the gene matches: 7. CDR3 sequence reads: CASRARTGNNEKLFF. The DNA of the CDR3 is TGTGCCAGCAGAGCTAGGACAGGGAATAATGAAAAACTGTTTTTT.

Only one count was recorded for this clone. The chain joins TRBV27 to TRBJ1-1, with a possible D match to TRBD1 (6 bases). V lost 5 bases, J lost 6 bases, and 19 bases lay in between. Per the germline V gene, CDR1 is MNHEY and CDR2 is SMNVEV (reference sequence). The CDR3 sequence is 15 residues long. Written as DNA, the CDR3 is TGTGCCAGCAGTGTCAGACAGGATTTAAGACCTGAAGCTTTCTTT. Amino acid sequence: CASSVRQDLRPEAFF.